The 2 T cell receptor beta chains below come from one sample, sequenced in a study of T cell repertoires in cytomegalovirus infection. TCRdb reanalysed the reads using MiXCR and keeps one entry per CDR3 protein. The sample holds about 270,000 distinct CDR3 sequences, 22% seen once. For these TCRs, the target antigens are not known. This sample comprised cultured PBMCs, obtained from culture after CMV antigen stimulation. All receptors come from a human donor in good health (CMV status not recorded). Some clones in this sample may be carry-over from other donors' samples.

This clonotype was detected many times. This chain links TRBV12-3 or TRBV12-4 with TRBJ1-4; TRBD1 is a possible D gene (6 bases). V lost 7 bases, J lost 8 bases, and 20 bases lay in between. CDR3 size: 15 residues. CDR3 sequence reads: CASNIRGRGREKLFF. For the CDR3, the DNA is TGTGCCAGCAACATAAGGGGCAGGGGAAGAGAAAAACTGTTTTTT.

In this sample, this clonotype turned up many times. The junction and the germline gene differ at one end; a read error may be behind it. Here the CDR3 reads CASRQESRDVGELFF. In DNA, the CDR3 is TGCGCCAGCAGACAAGAATCCAGGGATGTCGGGGAGCTGTTTTTT. The rearrangement joins TRBV4-3 to TRBJ2-2; D may be TRBD1 (5 bases). CDR1 is LGHNA, CDR2 YSLEER, per germline. The length of the CDR3 is 15 residues.